Below, 3 T cell receptor beta chains from the same sample are listed, as sequenced in a study of vaccination and CD4 T cells after COVID-19. The time point here: late sampling 161 to 241 days after vaccination in a few convalescent patients. TCRdb recomputed calls from the PCR reads with MiXCR, one row per CDR3 protein. The data hold about 30,000 distinct CDR3 sequences, with approximately 49% observed a single time. Sequencing was performed on CD4+ T cells from blood, taken about 7 months after SARS-CoV-2 vaccination. The source is a human donor who had recovered from COVID-19.

V is TRBV27 and J is TRBJ2-1; D possibly corresponds to TRBD2 (6 bases). V lost 0 bases to trimming and J lost 0 bases, with 12 bases between them. CDR3 length: 17 amino acids. Germline assignment: CDR1 MNHEY and CDR2 SMNVEV (reference sequence). The CDR3 nucleotides read TGTGCCAGCAGTTTATCGGGGGGTGGGCCCTCCTACAATGAGCAGTTCTTC. This codes for CASSLSGGGPSYNEQFF.

A few counts support this clonotype. The chain links TRBV24-1 to TRBJ1-5, with D unclear. Between the trimmed V and J ends, which lost 1 base and 9 bases, there was a span of 6 bases. Germline values: CDR1 KGHDR, CDR2 SFDVKD. The CDR3 extends over 12 amino acids. The CDR3: CATSDLTGPQHF. CDR3 nucleotide sequence: TGTGCCACCAGTGATTTAACCGGGCCCCAGCATTTT.

In this sample, this clonotype turned up a few times. This chain uses TRBV20-1 with TRBJ2-3; 7 bases fit TRBD2. J lost 1 base, V lost 1 base, and 2 bases had no gene match. Per germline, CDR1 DFQATT and CDR2 SNEGSKA (reference sequence). The CDR3 has 14 residues. CDR3 in DNA: TGCAGTGCTAGAGGCCTAGCGGGCACAGATACGCAGTATTTT. Protein product: CSARGLAGTDTQYF.